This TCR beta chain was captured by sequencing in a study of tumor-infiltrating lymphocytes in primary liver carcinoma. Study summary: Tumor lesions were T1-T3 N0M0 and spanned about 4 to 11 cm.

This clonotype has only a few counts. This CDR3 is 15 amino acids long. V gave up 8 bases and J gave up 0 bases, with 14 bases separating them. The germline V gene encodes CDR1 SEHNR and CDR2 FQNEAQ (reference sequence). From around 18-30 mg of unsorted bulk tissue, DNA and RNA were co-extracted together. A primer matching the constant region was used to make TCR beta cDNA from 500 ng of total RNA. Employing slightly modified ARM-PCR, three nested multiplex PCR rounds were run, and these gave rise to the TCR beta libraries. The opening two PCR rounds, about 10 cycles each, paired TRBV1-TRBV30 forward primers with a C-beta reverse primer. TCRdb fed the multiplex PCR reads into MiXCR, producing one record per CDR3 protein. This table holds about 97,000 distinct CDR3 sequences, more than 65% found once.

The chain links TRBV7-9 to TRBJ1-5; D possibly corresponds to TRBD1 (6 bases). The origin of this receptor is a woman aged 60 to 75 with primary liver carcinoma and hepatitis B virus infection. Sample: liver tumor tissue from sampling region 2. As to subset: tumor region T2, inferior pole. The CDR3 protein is CASSSDRDSNQPQHF. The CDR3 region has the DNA TGTGCCAGCTCCTCGGACAGAGATAGCAATCAGCCCCAGCATTTT.